This T cell receptor (beta chain) is drawn from a study of cytotoxic CD8 clonotypes in ibrutinib-treated CLL. Study-wide context: Partial responses totalled about 24 and complete responses 2; after median about 67 months, around 14 remained remitted and around twelve progressed. Overall study results and limits: Ibrutinib response saw clonality rise, and progression saw it return toward baseline.

Comments on this clone: Its cognate antigen is unknown.

With V trimmed by 8 bases and J by 6 bases, 7 bases remained unmatched. The germline gives CDR1 SGHVS, CDR2 FQNEAQ. The CDR3 spans 13 residues. This table comes from immunoSEQ multiplex PCR, and its TCRdb copy is limited to in-frame clones, with some not included. This table has more than 200,000 clones, 70% appearing once. This chain joins TRBV7-8 and TRBJ2-1, with 7 positions matching TRBD2. This receptor was obtained from a human donor with chronic lymphocytic leukemia. The specimen comprised PBMCs, sampled after 24 months of ibrutinib treatment. For the CDR3, the DNA is TGTGCCAGCTACGGGAGGAGCCGCAATGAGCAGTTCTTC. It translates to CASYGRSRNEQFF. The complete variable domain, with remaining parts taken from reference TRBV7-8 and TRBJ2-1, reads GAGVSQSPRYKVAKRGQDVALRCDPISGHVSLFWYQQALGQGPEFLTYFQNEAQLDKSGLPSDRFFAERPEGSVSTLKIQRTQQEDSAVYLCASYGRSRNEQFFGPGTRLTVL.